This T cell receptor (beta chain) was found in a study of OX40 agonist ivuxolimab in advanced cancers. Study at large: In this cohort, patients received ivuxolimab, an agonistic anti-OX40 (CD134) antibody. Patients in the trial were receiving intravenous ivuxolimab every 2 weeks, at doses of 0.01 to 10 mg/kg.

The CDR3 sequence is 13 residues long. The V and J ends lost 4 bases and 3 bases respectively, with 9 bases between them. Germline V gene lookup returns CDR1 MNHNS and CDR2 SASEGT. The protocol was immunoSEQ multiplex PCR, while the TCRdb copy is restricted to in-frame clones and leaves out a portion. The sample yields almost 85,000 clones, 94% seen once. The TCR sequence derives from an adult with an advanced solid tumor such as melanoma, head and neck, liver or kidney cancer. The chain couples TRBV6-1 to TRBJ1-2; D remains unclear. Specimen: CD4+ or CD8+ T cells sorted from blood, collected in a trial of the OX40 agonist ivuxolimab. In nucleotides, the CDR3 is TGTGCCAGCAGTGGGTTTATGGACTATGGCTACACCTTC. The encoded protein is CASSGFMDYGYTF.